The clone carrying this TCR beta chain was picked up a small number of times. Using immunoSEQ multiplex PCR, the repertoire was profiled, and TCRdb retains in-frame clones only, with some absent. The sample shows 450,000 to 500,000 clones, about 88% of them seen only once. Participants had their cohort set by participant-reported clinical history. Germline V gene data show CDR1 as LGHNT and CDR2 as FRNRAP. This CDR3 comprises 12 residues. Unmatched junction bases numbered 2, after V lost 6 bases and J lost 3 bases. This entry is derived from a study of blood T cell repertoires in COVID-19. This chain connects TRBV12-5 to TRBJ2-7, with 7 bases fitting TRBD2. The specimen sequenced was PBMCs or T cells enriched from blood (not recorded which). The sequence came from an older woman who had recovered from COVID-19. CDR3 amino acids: CASGASGYEQYV. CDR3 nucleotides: TGTGCTAGTGGGGCTAGCGGCTACGAGCAGTACGTC.